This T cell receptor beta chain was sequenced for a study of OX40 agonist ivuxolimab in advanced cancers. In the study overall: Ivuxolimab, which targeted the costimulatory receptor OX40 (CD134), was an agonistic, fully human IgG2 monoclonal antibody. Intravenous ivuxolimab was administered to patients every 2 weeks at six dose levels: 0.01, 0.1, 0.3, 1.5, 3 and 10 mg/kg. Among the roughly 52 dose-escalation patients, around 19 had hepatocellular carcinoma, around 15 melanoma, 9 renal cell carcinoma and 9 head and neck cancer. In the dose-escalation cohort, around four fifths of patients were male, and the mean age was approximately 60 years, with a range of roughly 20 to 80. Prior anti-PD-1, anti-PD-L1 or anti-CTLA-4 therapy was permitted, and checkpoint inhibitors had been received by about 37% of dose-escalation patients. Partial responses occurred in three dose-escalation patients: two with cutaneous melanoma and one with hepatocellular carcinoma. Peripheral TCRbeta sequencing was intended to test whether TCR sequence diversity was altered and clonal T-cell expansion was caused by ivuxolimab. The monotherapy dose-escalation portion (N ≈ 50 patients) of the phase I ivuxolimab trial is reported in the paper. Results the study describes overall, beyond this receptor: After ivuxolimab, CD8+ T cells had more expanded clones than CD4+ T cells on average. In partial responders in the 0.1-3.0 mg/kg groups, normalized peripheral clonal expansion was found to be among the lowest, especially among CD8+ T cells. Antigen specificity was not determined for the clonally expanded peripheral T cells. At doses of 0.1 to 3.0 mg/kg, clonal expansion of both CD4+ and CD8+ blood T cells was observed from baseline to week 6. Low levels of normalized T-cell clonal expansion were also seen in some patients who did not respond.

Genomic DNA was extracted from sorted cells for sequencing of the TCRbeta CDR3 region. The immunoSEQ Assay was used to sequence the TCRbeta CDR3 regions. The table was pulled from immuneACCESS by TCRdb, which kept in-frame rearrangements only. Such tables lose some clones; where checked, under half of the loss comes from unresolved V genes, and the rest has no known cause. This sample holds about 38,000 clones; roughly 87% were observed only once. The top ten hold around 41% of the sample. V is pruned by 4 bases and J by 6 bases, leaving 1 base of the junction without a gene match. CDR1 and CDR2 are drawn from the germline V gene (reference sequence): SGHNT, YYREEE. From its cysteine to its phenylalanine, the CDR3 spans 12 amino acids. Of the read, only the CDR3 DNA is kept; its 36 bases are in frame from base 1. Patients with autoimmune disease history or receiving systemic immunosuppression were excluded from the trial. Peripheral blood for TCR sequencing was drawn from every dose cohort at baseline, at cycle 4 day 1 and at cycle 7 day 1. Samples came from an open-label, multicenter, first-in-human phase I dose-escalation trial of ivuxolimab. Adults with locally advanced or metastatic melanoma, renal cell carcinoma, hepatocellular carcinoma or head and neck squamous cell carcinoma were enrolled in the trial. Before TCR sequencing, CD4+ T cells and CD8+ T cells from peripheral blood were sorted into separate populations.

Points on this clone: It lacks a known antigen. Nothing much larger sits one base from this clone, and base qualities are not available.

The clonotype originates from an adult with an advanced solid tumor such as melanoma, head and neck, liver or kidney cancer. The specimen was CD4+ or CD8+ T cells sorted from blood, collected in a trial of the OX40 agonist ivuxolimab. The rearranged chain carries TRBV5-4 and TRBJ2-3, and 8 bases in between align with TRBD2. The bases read TGTGCCAGCAGCCCGGGAGGGGATACGCAGTATTTT. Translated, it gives CASSPGGDTQYF. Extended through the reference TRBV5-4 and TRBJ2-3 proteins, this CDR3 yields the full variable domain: ETGVTQSPTHLIKTRGQQVTLRCSSQSGHNTVSWYQQALGQGPQFIFQYYREEENGRGNFPPRFSGLQFPNYSSELNVNALELDDSALYLCASSPGGDTQYFGPGTRLTVL.